This T cell receptor beta chain was captured in a study of blood T cell repertoires in COVID-19. Overall study context: Acute-phase and convalescent COVID-19 samples originated in the United States, Italy and Spain. In each case, the material was cDNA or gDNA derived from T cells, B-cell-depleted T cells, or PBMCs.

The CDR3 contains 16 residues. J lost 8 bases, V lost 1 base, and 8 bases had no gene match. CDR1 and CDR2 (germline): LGHNT, FRNRAP. Study processing details: Estimation of nucleated cell counts was performed using reference gene primer amplification. Sequencing used immunoSEQ multiplex PCR; TCRdb keeps in-frame clones, though not all of them. D and trimming were read from the DNA, whereas the V and J calls and clone size are those reported in that table. The table lists 250,000 or so clones, about 89% of them singletons. The sequenced sample consisted of peripheral blood. The receptor was isolated from a woman in her forties who had recovered from COVID-19. The chain links TRBV12-5 to TRBJ2-1, with 10 bases identical to TRBD2. CDR3 nucleotide sequence: TGTGCTAGTGGTTTGGATACTAGCGGGATCCGTTATGAGCAGTTCTTC. Translation: CASGLDTSGIRYEQFF.